Detailed here is one T cell receptor beta chain. Its antigen is currently unknown. TCR beta cDNA was generated via 5'RACE template switching incorporating UMIs. TCRdb reprocessed the 5' RACE reads, keeping one entry per CDR3 protein, no DNA. This sample's table reports about 260,000 distinct CDR3 sequences. The data stem from a study of T cells expressing NK-cell markers. In the study overall: The authors sequenced eight donors, of whom seven were HCMV-seropositive and one was seronegative. The study, taken as a whole, reports: HCMV specificity was not established for the expanded NKG2C+ T cell clones.

The receptor comes from a young man in good health. Sequencing was carried out using blood T cells: a sorted CD56 or NKG2C T cell subset, CD4+ or CD8+ T cells, or bulk PBMC T cells (not recorded which).

The CDR3 here is CSAARDRGLDEQFF. The chain carries TRBV29-1 and TRBJ2-1; the D call from TCRdb, TRBD1, cannot be confirmed without DNA. From germline, CDR1 is SQVTM and CDR2 ANQGSEA. CDR3 size: 14 residues.